The entry that follows covers one TCR beta chain sequence. The record originates from a study of blood T cell repertoires in COVID-19. Using immunoSEQ multiplex PCR, the repertoire was profiled, and TCRdb retains in-frame clones only, with some absent. The repertoire has under 450,000 clones, 70% to 90% of them found once; the top ten carry roughly 1.6%. Patients of the Seattle cohort, enrolled during active infection, were followed longitudinally. The TCR originated in a woman aged 35 to 49 with COVID-19, enrolled during active disease. Sequencing was done on a sample of peripheral blood.

The CDR3 DNA follows: TGTGCCAGCAGCCAAGAGGCCCCAGGTAACCCCGGGACAGAAAAACTGTTTTTT. As protein: CASSQEAPGNPGTEKLFF. The chain carries TRBV4-2 and TRBJ1-4; possibly TRBD1 for D (6 bases). V gave up 0 bases and J gave up 8 bases, with 22 bases separating them. Germline loops: CDR1 LGHNA, CDR2 YNFKEQ. The CDR3 has 18 amino acids.